This T cell receptor (beta chain) originates from a study of blood T cell repertoires in COVID-19. This CDR3 has 14 residues. In germline, CDR1 is SGHRS, CDR2 YFSETQ. J was trimmed by 4 bases and V by 9 bases; bases with no gene match: 12. The repertoire was sequenced with immunoSEQ multiplex PCR; TCRdb's copy has only in-frame clones and lacks some. This table holds some 270,000 clones, 80% to 90% found once. V and J are TRBV5-1 and TRBJ1-1, with TRBD1 identical over 7 bases. Sequenced: PBMCs or T cells enriched from blood (not recorded which). This clonotype was sampled from a woman in her twenties or thirties who had recovered from COVID-19. The CDR3 loop is CATGSGTEGTEAFF. The CDR3 DNA follows: TGCGCCACCGGATCCGGGACAGAGGGCACTGAAGCTTTCTTT.